Each of the 26 T cell receptor beta chains below was sequenced from the same sample in a study of radiotherapy plus CTLA-4 blockade in lung cancer. Only in-frame clones appear in the TCRdb table, and some are missing; sequencing was by immunoSEQ multiplex PCR. This table has more than 90,000 clones, around 84% appearing once. Sequences were derived from peripheral blood, sampled from a patient treated with radiotherapy plus ipilimumab. Receptor source: a human donor with non-small cell lung cancer that progressed on radiotherapy plus ipilimumab. Some clones in this sample may be carry-over from other donors' samples.

J is TRBJ2-3 and V is TRBV2, with 10 bases aligning to TRBD1. The V gene end was trimmed by 11 bases and the J gene end by 4 bases; junction bases not matched to a gene: 9. Germline-derived CDR1 and CDR2 are SNHLY and FYNNEI. The CDR3 extends over 14 amino acids. The CDR3, as DNA: TGTGCCGCCGCTGGGACAGGGGCCCCAGATACGCAGTATTTT. This sequence encodes CAAAGTGAPDTQYF.

The chain is built from TRBV28 and TRBJ1-4; weak D call: TRBD1 (5 bases). V was cut by 10 bases and J by 8 bases, with 17 bases left in between. The CDR3 extends over 13 amino acids. The germline CDR1 and CDR2 sequences are MDHEN and SYDVKM. DNA for the CDR3: TGTGCCACCACGGGGAGGGGAGGAGAAAAACTGTTTTTT. It translates to CATTGRGGEKLFF.

The rearrangement joins TRBV11-2 to TRBJ1-1, with TRBD1 as a possible D gene (5 bases). Between the trimmed V and J ends, which lost 1 base and 9 bases, there was a span of 12 bases. The CDR3 extends over 13 amino acids. Looked up from germline, CDR1 is SGHAT and CDR2 is FQNNGV. For the CDR3, the DNA is TGTGCCAGCAGCTTAGTGGCGGGGGTTAAAGCTTTCTTT. Translated: CASSLVAGVKAFF.

The DNA of the CDR3 is TGTGCCAGCAGCCAGTCCTACAGGGCGCACGAGCAGTACTTC. Translating it yields CASSQSYRAHEQYF. The V call is TRBV4-2, the J call TRBJ2-7, with D possibly TRBD1 on 6 matching bases. The CDR3 is 14 residues long. V shed 3 bases and J shed 5 bases, with 14 bases lying between them. In germline, CDR1 is LGHNA, CDR2 YNFKEQ.

The V and J genes are TRBV9 and TRBJ2-7; TRBD2 might be the D (7 bases). In germline, CDR1 is SGDLS, CDR2 YYNGEE. The CDR3 is 17 residues long. V lost 4 bases and J lost 2, with 22 bases in between. The CDR3, as DNA: TGTGCCAGCAGCACCACCTCCTTAGGGGGGGGGCCCTACGAGCAGTACTTC. Translated, it gives CASSTTSLGGGPYEQYF.

This clone was counted only a few times. The J gene is TRBJ2-3, the V gene TRBV5-4, with D unclear. The ends were cut back, 0 bases at V and 7 bases at J, with 6 bases in the middle. The germline V gene encodes CDR1 SGHNT and CDR2 YYREEE (reference sequence). This CDR3 region has 12 residues. CDR3 coding DNA: TGTGCCAGCAGCTTGGATTTACATACGCAGTATTTT. Translation: CASSLDLHTQYF.

The V gene is TRBV7-2, the J gene TRBJ2-5; the D gene is possibly TRBD2 (5 bases). Trimming shortened V by 5 bases and J by 5 bases, and 18 bases separated the two germline ends. Germline loops: CDR1 SGHTA, CDR2 FQGNSA. This CDR3 spans 15 amino acids. For the CDR3, the DNA is TGTGCCAGCAGCCCAACCCGGGTTCGGAGGGAGACCCAGTACTTC. Residues: CASSPTRVRRETQYF.

V is TRBV7-2 and J is TRBJ1-2, with no clear D. Germline CDR1 reads SGHTA; CDR2 reads FQGNSA. V gave up 1 base and J gave up 4 bases, with 10 bases separating them. The CDR3 length is 14 residues. CDR3 in DNA: TGTGCCAGCAGCTTAGATAAGGGAATCTATGGCTACACCTTC. Protein sequence: CASSLDKGIYGYTF.

This sequence joins TRBV15 and TRBJ2-3; 8 positions match TRBD2. Per the germline V gene, CDR1 is LNHNV and CDR2 is YYDKDF (reference sequence). The CDR3 has 16 residues. V was pared by 3 bases and J by 6 bases, with 11 bases of the junction left unmatched. DNA for the CDR3: TGTGCCACCAGCAGCCGAGCGGGGGAGATTTTTGATACGCAGTATTTT. This sequence encodes CATSSRAGEIFDTQYF.

The V and J genes are TRBV5-4 and TRBJ2-5; no clear D. The CDR3 runs to 14 residues. CDR1 is SGHNT and CDR2 is YYREEE in the germline V gene (reference sequence). V was pared by 0 bases and J by 0 bases, with 6 bases between. The CDR3 sequence is CASSLAGNQETQYF. CDR3 bases: TGTGCCAGCAGCTTGGCAGGCAACCAAGAGACCCAGTACTTC.

The chain joins TRBV7-2 to TRBJ2-7; possibly TRBD1 for D (6 bases). CDR3 length equals 17 residues. Trimming took off 3 bases at V and 0 bases at J, with 18 bases between the two ends. Germline V gene sequence: CDR1 SGHTA, CDR2 FQGNSA. The CDR3 DNA is TGTGCCAGCAGCTTCGAGGGGGTGGGCAGGAGCTCCTACGAGCAGTACTTC. Its protein is CASSFEGVGRSSYEQYF. Full variable domain (remainder filled in from reference TRBV7-2 and TRBJ2-7): GAGVSQSPSNKVTEKGKDVELRCDPISGHTALYWYRQSLGQGLEFLIYFQGNSAPDKSGLPSDRFSAERTGGSVSTLTIQRTQQEDSAVYLCASSFEGVGRSSYEQYFGPGTRLTVT.

The chain recombines TRBV5-1 with TRBJ1-1, with 8 bases that match TRBD1. This CDR3 contains 14 residues. With V trimmed by 0 bases and J by 4 bases, 2 bases remained unmatched. The V gene's germline CDR1 is SGHRS and CDR2 YFSETQ. The CDR3 bases are TGCGCCAGCAGCTTGGCGGGACAGGCCACTGAAGCTTTCTTT. Translating gives CASSLAGQATEAFF.

This clone was seen a handful of times. The rearrangement joins TRBV19 to TRBJ2-1, with D maybe TRBD2 (6 bases). This CDR3 spans 15 amino acids. Trimming left V 3 bases short and J 2 bases short, with 11 bases between. The germline V gene encodes CDR1 LNHDA and CDR2 SQIVND (reference sequence). In nucleotides, the CDR3 is TGTGCCAGTAGTATGGGACTTGCGGCCTACAATGAGCAGTTCTTC. It is translated as CASSMGLAAYNEQFF.

This chain uses TRBV9 with TRBJ2-7; 8 nucleotides line up with TRBD1. With V trimmed by 3 bases and J by 3 bases, 8 bases remained unmatched. The germline gives CDR1 SGDLS, CDR2 YYNGEE. The CDR3 contains 15 residues. The CDR3 DNA follows: TGTGCCAGCAGCGCGACCGGGACAGGAGACTACGAGCAGTACTTC. This codes for CASSATGTGDYEQYF.

The rearrangement links TRBV4-2 to TRBJ2-2, with 11 nucleotides matching TRBD2. The CDR3 consists of 15 residues. Germline V gene sequence: CDR1 LGHNA, CDR2 YNFKEQ. V lost 10 bases to trimming and J lost 6 bases; unmatched junction nucleotides: 10. CDR3 nucleotide sequence: TGTGCCACTTCTACTAGCGGGGGCGAGGCCGGGGAGCTGTTTTTT. This codes for CATSTSGGEAGELFF.

A single count supports this clone. V usage is TRBV5-6 and J usage is TRBJ2-2, with 9 bases fitting TRBD2. The CDR3 sequence is 16 residues long. The germline V gene has CDR1 SGHDT and CDR2 YYEEEE. Losses at the gene ends were 0 bases for V and 6 bases for J; bases not matched to a gene: 6. The CDR3 nucleotides read TGTGCCAGCAGCTTGGTAGCGGGGGTCCTCGCCGGGGAGCTGTTTTTT. Translating it yields CASSLVAGVLAGELFF.

The J gene is TRBJ2-7, the V gene TRBV5-4; D may be TRBD1 (6 bases). Germline V gene data show CDR1 as SGHNT and CDR2 as YYREEE (reference sequence). The CDR3 spans 14 residues. Trimming left V 0 bases short and J 1 base short, with 8 bases between. CDR3 protein: CASSLGQVSYEQYF. For the CDR3, the DNA is TGTGCCAGCAGCTTGGGACAGGTTTCCTACGAGCAGTACTTC.

The chain joins TRBV28 to TRBJ2-2, with D possibly TRBD1 on 6 matching bases. Trimming removed 5 bases from V and 6 bases from J, with 22 bases in between. CDR3 length: 17 residues. Looked up from germline, CDR1 is MDHEN and CDR2 is SYDVKM. DNA for the CDR3: TGTGCCAGCAGTCTACACAGGGTGCGGAGTTCGGCCGGGGAGCTGTTTTTT. Its translation is CASSLHRVRSSAGELFF.

V and J are TRBV7-2 and TRBJ1-5; the D gene is possibly TRBD1 (6 bases). The CDR3 extends over 13 amino acids. Germline-derived CDR1 and CDR2 are SGHTA and FQGNSA. V shed 5 bases and J shed 6 bases, with 11 bases lying between them. CDR3 sequence (DNA): TGTGCCAGCAGCGTAGACAGGTTTCAGCCCCAGCATTTT. Encoded protein: CASSVDRFQPQHF.

J is TRBJ2-4 and V is TRBV19; the match to TRBD1 covers 7 bases. CDR1 and CDR2 from the germline V gene are LNHDA and SQIVND (reference sequence). This CDR3 spans 17 amino acids. The trim removed 4 bases at V and 0 bases at J, leaving 9 bases unmatched. DNA for the CDR3: TGTGCCAGTAGTAAAGACAGGGATCAACTAGCCAAAAACATTCAGTACTTC. Translating it yields CASSKDRDQLAKNIQYF.

This chain joins TRBV10-3 and TRBJ1-5; a possible D gene is TRBD1 (5 bases). There are 15 residues in the CDR3. Trimming took off 4 bases at V and 5 bases at J, with 15 bases between the two ends. CDR1 and CDR2 (germline): ENHRY, SYGVKD. The CDR3 DNA sequence: TGTGCCATCAGTGCAACACAGGTTCTATATCAGCCCCAGCATTTT. Amino acid sequence: CAISATQVLYQPQHF.

The rearrangement joins TRBV9 to TRBJ1-2, with 7 nucleotides matching TRBD1. CDR1 and CDR2 (germline): SGDLS, YYNGEE. This CDR3 is built from 14 residues. V was clipped by 0 bases and J by 7 bases; unmatched bases: 6. In nucleotides, the CDR3 is TGTGCCAGCAGCGTAGAGCAGGGGGAGGGTGGCTACACCTTC. Its protein product is CASSVEQGEGGYTF. Full variable domain (rest looked up from reference TRBV9 and TRBJ1-2): DSGVTQTPKHLITATGQRVTLRCSPRSGDLSVYWYQQSLDQGLQFLIQYYNGEERAKGNILERFSAQQFPDLHSELNLSSLELGDSALYFCASSVEQGEGGYTFGSGTRLTVV.

This clone was found a few times. The chain recombines TRBV7-2 with TRBJ1-2; D uncertain. The CDR3 contains 13 residues. Trimming removed 5 bases from V and 6 bases from J, with 13 bases in between. In germline, CDR1 is SGHTA, CDR2 FQGNSA. The CDR3 here is CASSPVGLDGYTF. The CDR3 DNA reads TGTGCCAGCAGCCCGGTAGGGTTGGATGGCTACACCTTC. The full variable domain, rest sourced from reference TRBV7-2 and TRBJ1-2, is GAGVSQSPSNKVTEKGKDVELRCDPISGHTALYWYRQSLGQGLEFLIYFQGNSAPDKSGLPSDRFSAERTGGSVSTLTIQRTQQEDSAVYLCASSPVGLDGYTFGSGTRLTVV.

J is TRBJ2-7 and V is TRBV6-5, with TRBD1 matching over 8 bases. The CDR3 has 14 amino acids. CDR1 MNHEY and CDR2 SVGAGI come from the germline V gene. The V and J ends lost 4 bases and 2 bases, in that order; junction bases with no gene match: 4. In nucleotides, the CDR3 is TGTGCCAGCAGTTTCATACAGGGGGCCTACGAGCAGTACTTC. Translation: CASSFIQGAYEQYF.

This clone has a single count. The gene calls are TRBV7-2 and TRBJ2-5, with 9 bases matching TRBD1. CDR1 is SGHTA and CDR2 is FQGNSA in the germline V gene. The V and J ends lost 6 bases and 7 bases, in that order; junction bases with no gene match: 3. The CDR3 spans 12 residues. The CDR3 DNA sequence: TGTGCCAGCAGAGGACAGGGGCCGACCCAGTACTTC. This codes for CASRGQGPTQYF.

The chain couples TRBV30 to TRBJ1-1; D remains unclear. Trimming stripped 2 bases from V and 4 bases from J, with 5 bases between. Germline V lookup: CDR1 GTSNPN, CDR2 SVGIG (reference sequence). This CDR3 comprises 11 residues. The CDR3 region has the DNA TGTGCCTGGAGTCGGACCACTGAAGCTTTCTTT. The encoded protein is CAWSRTTEAFF.